This T cell receptor beta chain was found in a study of early T cells in non-severe SARS-CoV-2 infection. Study in general: Sequencing of bulk RNA from unsorted whole blood was done, without chain pairing. The study's findings and limits: Anti-spike CD8 responses were favored by VDJdb matching, which missed private and CD4 specificities.

Individual cDNA molecules were tagged with unique molecular identifiers, the study reported. TCRdb re-called the 5' RACE reads through MiXCR, storing one row per CDR3 protein. The repertoire holds 55,000 to 75,000 distinct CDR3 sequences, more than 9% seen once, with less than 2% in the top ten. This clonotype was detected ten times or more. What it binds is unknown. Trimming at V came to 3 bases and at J to 5 bases, leaving 8 bases not matched to a gene. The CDR3 is 14 residues long. CDR1 and CDR2 (germline): SQVTM, ANQGSEA. What was sequenced was whole blood. The sequence was obtained from an adult who was a healthcare worker with PCR-confirmed SARS-CoV-2 infection or an uninfected control (not recorded which). The chain recombines TRBV29-1 with TRBJ2-5; TRBD1 matches at 8 bases. The CDR3 DNA reads as TGCAGCGTTGACACCACCAGGGGGCCGGAGACCCAGTACTTC. This gives the protein CSVDTTRGPETQYF.